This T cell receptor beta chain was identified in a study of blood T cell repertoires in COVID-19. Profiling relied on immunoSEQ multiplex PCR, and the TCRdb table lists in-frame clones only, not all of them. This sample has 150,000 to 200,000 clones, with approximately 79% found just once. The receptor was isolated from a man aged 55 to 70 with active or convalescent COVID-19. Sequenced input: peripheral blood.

The CDR3 DNA reads as TGTGCCAGTAGTGCCGGACAGGCCGGCCGGGGCGAGCAGTACTTC. Protein sequence: CASSAGQAGRGEQYF. The chain joins TRBV19 to TRBJ2-7; 7 bases agree with TRBD1. The J segment lost 6 bases and the V segment lost 5 bases, leaving 13 bases of the junction unmatched. The CDR3 has 15 residues. Germline lookup yields CDR1 LNHDA and CDR2 SQIVND (reference sequence).